This T cell receptor (beta chain) was found in a study of blood T cell repertoires in COVID-19. Study members were between roughly 18 and 90 years old and lived in approximately 25 US regions. Trimming left V 6 bases short and J 0 bases short, with 21 bases between. Germline V CDR1 and CDR2: MGHDK, SYGVNS. This CDR3 is 18 amino acids long. Original handling: It was from reference gene primer amplification that nucleated cell counts were estimated. The table came from immunoSEQ multiplex PCR; TCRdb's copy has only in-frame clones and leaves some out. Clone size and the V and J calls come from that table; the DNA yielded D and trimming. The sample has over 300,000 clones, more than 75% seen once.

This clonotype originated in a woman under 30 who had recovered from COVID-19. The sample was PBMCs or T cells enriched from blood (not recorded which). The chain employs TRBV25-1 and TRBJ2-1; tentatively, D is TRBD2 (6 bases). CDR3 nucleotide sequence: TGTGCCAGCAGATCACAACCGGGGACCGGGAGCTCCTACAATGAGCAGTTCTTC. Amino acid sequence: CASRSQPGTGSSYNEQFF. The full variable domain, with the rest looked up from reference TRBV25-1 and TRBJ2-1, is EADIYQTPRYLVIGTGKKITLECSQTMGHDKMYWYQQDPGMELHLIHYSYGVNSTEKGDLSSESTVSRIRTEHFPLTLESARPSHTSQYLCASRSQPGTGSSYNEQFFGPGTRLTVL.